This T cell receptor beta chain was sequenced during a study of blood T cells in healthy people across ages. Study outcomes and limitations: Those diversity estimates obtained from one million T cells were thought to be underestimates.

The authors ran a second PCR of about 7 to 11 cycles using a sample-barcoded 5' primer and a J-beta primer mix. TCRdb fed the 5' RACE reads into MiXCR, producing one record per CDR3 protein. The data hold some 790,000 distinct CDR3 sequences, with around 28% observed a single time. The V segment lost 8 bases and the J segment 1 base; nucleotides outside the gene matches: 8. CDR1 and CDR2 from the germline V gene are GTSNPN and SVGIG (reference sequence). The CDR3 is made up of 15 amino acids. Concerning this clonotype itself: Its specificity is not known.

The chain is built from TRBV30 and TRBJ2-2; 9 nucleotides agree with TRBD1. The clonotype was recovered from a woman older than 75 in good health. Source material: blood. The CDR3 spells CAGGGTGWNTGELFF. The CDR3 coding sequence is TGTGCCGGGGGAGGGACAGGGTGGAACACCGGGGAGCTGTTTTTT.